This T cell receptor beta chain appears in the sequencing data of a study of Ad26.COV2.S vaccination and SARS-CoV-2 variants. As regards this clone: Its antigen is not known.

Points from the study as a whole: The TCR breadth and depth analyses may have produced an underestimate of total T cell responses. Substantial response breadth was reportedly seen for spike-specific CD8+ and CD4+ T cells after vaccination. Placebo recipients and vaccine recipients were similar in non-spike TCR breadth.

The CDR3 sequence is 13 residues long. Germline V gene sequence: CDR1 SQVTM, CDR2 ANQGSEA. Trimming cost V 4 bases and J 7 bases; bases outside gene matches: 6. The data were produced by immunoSEQ multiplex PCR, yet TCRdb's version contains in-frame clones alone and is incomplete. The sample includes some 350,000 clones, roughly 94% of them seen just once. The chain has TRBV29-1 and TRBJ1-2; 10 bases line up with TRBD1. The sequence came from a human donor who had recovered from COVID-19. The sample was peripheral blood, taken after recovery from COVID-19. CDR3 residues: CSVATGGIGGYTF. The CDR3 DNA reads TGCAGCGTTGCGACAGGGGGCATCGGTGGCTACACCTTC.